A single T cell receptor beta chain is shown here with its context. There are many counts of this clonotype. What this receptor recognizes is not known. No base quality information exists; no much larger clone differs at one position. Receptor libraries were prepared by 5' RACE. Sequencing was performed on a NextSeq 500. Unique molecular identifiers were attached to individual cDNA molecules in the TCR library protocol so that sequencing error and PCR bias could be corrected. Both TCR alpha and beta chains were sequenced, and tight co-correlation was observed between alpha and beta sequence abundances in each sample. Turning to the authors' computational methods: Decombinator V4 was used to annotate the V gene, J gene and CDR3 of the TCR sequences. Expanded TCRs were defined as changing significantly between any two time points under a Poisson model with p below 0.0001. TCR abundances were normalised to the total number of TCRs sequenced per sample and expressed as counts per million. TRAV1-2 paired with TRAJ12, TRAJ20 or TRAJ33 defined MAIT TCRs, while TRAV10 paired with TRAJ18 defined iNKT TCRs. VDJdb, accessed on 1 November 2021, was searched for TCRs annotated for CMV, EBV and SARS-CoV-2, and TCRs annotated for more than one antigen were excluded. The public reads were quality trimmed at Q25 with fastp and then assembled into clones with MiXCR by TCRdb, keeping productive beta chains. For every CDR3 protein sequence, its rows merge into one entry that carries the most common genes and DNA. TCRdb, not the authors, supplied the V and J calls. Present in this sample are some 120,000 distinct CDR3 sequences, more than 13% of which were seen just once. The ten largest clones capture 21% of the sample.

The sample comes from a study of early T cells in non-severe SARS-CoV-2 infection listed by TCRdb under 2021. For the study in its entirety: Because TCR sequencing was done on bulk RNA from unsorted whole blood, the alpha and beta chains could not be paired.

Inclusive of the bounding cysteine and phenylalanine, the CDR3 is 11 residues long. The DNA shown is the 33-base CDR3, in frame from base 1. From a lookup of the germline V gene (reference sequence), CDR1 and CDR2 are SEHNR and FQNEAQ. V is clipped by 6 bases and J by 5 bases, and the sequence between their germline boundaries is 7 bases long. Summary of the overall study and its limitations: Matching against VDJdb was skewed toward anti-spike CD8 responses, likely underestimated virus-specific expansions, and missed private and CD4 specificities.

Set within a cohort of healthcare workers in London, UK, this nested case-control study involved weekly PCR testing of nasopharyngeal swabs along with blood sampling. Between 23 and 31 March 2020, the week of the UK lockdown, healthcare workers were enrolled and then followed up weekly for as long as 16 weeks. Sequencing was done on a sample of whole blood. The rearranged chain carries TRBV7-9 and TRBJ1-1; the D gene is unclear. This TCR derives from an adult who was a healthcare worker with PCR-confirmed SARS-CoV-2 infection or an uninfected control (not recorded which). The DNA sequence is TGTGCCAGCAGGTTTGAGACTGAAGCTTTCTTT. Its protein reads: CASRFETEAFF.